Listed below are T cell receptor beta chains from one sample, sequenced in a study of T cells after yellow fever vaccination. TCRdb reanalysed the 5' RACE reads using MiXCR and keeps one entry per CDR3 protein. The data show about 510,000 distinct CDR3 sequences, 21% seen once. Specimen: PBMCs, collected approximately 22 days after the first yellow fever vaccination. The receptors were sampled from a man between 18 and 29 years old who received the YFV17D yellow fever vaccine. Both conserved end residues are part of each CDR3. Each record gives: J gene, D gene, V gene, clone size, CDR3 protein, CDR3 DNA. A D gene is named only where the DNA matches it firmly. Not every row has a clone size; where given, it reads once, few, many or a size class.

J: TRBJ1-2
D: .
V: TRBV13
size: many
CDR3: CASSHRDYGYTF
DNA: TGTGCCAGCAGCCATCGGGACTATGGCTACACCTTC

J: TRBJ1-1
D: .
V: TRBV29-1
size: few
CDR3: CSVVPDSTNTEAFF
DNA: TGCAGCGTTGTTCCGGACAGCACGAACACTGAAGCTTTCTTT

J: TRBJ2-7
D: .
V: TRBV28
size: .
CDR3: CASSLEVSAYEQYF
DNA: TGTGCCAGCAGTTTAGAAGTCAGCGCCTACGAGCAGTACTTC

J: TRBJ1-3
D: .
V: TRBV12-3/TRBV12-4
size: few
CDR3: CASSPLLGPGNTIYF
DNA: TGTGCCAGCAGTCCGCTACTAGGGCCGGGAAACACCATATATTTT

J: TRBJ2-5
D: TRBD2
V: TRBV5-8
size: .
CDR3: CASRWEGTETQYF
DNA: TGTGCCAGCCGTTGGGAGGGTACAGAGACCCAGTACTTC

J: TRBJ2-7
D: TRBD1
V: TRBV4-1
size: many
CDR3: CASSPGQGTYEQYF
DNA: TGCGCCAGCAGCCCGGGACAGGGAACCTACGAGCAGTACTTC

J: TRBJ1-4
D: TRBD1
V: TRBV12-3/TRBV12-4
size: many
CDR3: CASSTQGGEKLFF
DNA: TGTGCCAGCAGCACACAGGGGGGTGAAAAACTGTTTTTT

J: TRBJ2-5
D: TRBD1
V: TRBV12-3/TRBV12-4
size: .
CDR3: CASSLEGAWETQYF
DNA: TGTGCCAGCAGTTTAGAGGGGGCTTGGGAGACCCAGTACTTC

J: TRBJ1-6
D: TRBD1
V: TRBV12-3/TRBV12-4
size: .
CDR3: CASSRRQGNSPLHF
DNA: TGTGCCAGCAGCCGCCGACAGGGGAATTCACCCCTCCACTTT

J: TRBJ1-3
D: .
V: TRBV7-9
size: few
CDR3: CASSFRGQGSGNTIYF
DNA: TGTGCCAGCAGCTTCCGTGGGCAGGGCTCTGGAAACACCATATATTTT

J: TRBJ2-5
D: .
V: TRBV7-9
size: .
CDR3: CASSLDRSKETQYF
DNA: TGTGCCAGCAGCCTTGACAGGTCAAAAGAGACCCAGTACTTC

J: TRBJ1-2
D: .
V: TRBV28
size: .
CDR3: CASTPGTAYGYTF
DNA: TGTGCCAGTACCCCGGGGACCGCATATGGCTACACCTTC